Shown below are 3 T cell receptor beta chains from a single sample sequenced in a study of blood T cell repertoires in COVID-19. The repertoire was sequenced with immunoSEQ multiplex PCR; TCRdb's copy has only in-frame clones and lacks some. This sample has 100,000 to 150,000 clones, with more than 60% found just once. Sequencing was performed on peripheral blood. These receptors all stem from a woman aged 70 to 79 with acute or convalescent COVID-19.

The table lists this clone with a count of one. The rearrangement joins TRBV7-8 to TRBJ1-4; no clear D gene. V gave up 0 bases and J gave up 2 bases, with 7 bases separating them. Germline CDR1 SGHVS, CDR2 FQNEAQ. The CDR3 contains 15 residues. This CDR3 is CASSLATETNEKLFF. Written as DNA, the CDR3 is TGTGCCAGCAGCTTAGCGACTGAGACTAATGAAAAACTGTTTTTT.

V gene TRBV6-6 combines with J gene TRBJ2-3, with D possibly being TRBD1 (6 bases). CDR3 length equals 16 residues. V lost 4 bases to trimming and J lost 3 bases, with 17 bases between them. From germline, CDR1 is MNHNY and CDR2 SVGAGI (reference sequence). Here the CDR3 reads CASSFQGIGVTDTQYF. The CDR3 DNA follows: TGTGCCAGCAGTTTCCAGGGGATTGGGGTGACAGATACGCAGTATTTT.

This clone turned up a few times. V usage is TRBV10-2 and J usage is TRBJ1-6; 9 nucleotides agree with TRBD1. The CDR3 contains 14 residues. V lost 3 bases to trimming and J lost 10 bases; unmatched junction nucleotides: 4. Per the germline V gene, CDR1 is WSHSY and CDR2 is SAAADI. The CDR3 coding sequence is TGCGCCAGCAGTGAATCGGGACAGGGATCACCCCTCCACTTT. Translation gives CASSESGQGSPLHF.